A single T cell receptor beta chain is shown here with its context. The entry originates in a study of blood T cell repertoires in COVID-19. About the study: The United States, Italy and Spain supplied acute and convalescent COVID-19 samples. The cDNA or gDNA used as material had been derived from T cells, B-cell-depleted T cells, or PBMCs.

Generated by immunoSEQ multiplex PCR, the TCRdb table keeps only in-frame clones and is missing some. The sample yields some 150,000 clones, around 91% seen once. This CDR3 region has 19 residues. Germline trimming cut 0 bases from V and 7 bases from J; bases unmatched to any gene: 15. The germline V gene has CDR1 MNHEY and CDR2 SMNVEV (reference sequence). The V gene is TRBV27, the J gene TRBJ2-3; 11 bases are a match to TRBD2. The receptor was isolated from a woman between 18 and 29 years old who had recovered from COVID-19. The sequencing input was PBMCs or T cells enriched from blood (not recorded which). CDR3 loop: CASSLSWLAGGSQGYTQYF. The CDR3 DNA follows: TGTGCCAGCAGTTTATCTTGGCTAGCGGGAGGCTCTCAGGGTTATACGCAGTATTTT.